This T cell receptor beta chain is from a study of T-cell memory formation after mild COVID-19 (dated by TCRdb to the early 2020s). About the investigation overall: Most TCR sequence clusters were specific to one of the two donors. In a couple of donors, T-cell clones that expanded and contracted after mild COVID-19 were tracked by sequencing TCRalpha and TCRbeta repertoires over time. The cohort was made up of two young adult volunteers, one female and one male, who were previously healthy.

Results and caveats for the whole study, not just this receptor: The study included only two mild cases, and larger cohorts that include severe cases with pre-infection samples were judged to be necessary. The second-wave clones that peaked on day 37 were not confirmed to be SARS-CoV-2 specific. The detection of some responding clones in pre-infection memory suggests that pre-existing cross-reactive memory T cells joined the SARS-CoV-2 response. Balanced CD4/CD8 phenotypes were observed for clones contracting from day 15 to 85, whereas a bias towards CD4+ was observed for a second wave of clones expanding from day 15 to 37. Contracting CD4+ clones appeared mostly in the CM and EM memory subsets, whereas CD8+ clones were enriched in EMRA.

This clonotype showed up just a few times. No cognate antigen has been identified for it. Within one base of it there is no much larger clone, and no base qualities were kept. Ficoll-Paque density gradient centrifugation was the method used to isolate PBMCs. TCRdb records Illumina NovaSeq 6000 as the sequencer. TCRalpha and TCRbeta cDNA libraries were built by 5'RACE with constant-segment primers, adding sample barcodes and unique molecular identifiers. Trizol reagent was used to extract RNA from every sample. The libraries were amplified in two PCR steps, and the second step added a second sample barcode and Illumina TruSeq adapters. Sequencing of libraries was performed on an Illumina NovaSeq with 2 x 150 bp paired-end reads. For the original study's pipeline: Reads were demultiplexed and collapsed into UMI-guided consensus sequences with migec v1.2.7. Using mixcr v2.1.11, UMI consensuses were aligned to TRA and TRB V and J templates and then assembled into clonotypes. Clonotypes were classified as expanded or contracted when called significant by both edgeR and NoisET, with noise models trained on biological replicates. edgeR calls used a false discovery rate-adjusted p below 0.01 and a log2 fold-change threshold of 1. PCA with hierarchical clustering of max-normalized trajectories of the 1000 most abundant clonotypes was used as exploratory dynamics analysis. Each responding clone was given a CD4 or CD8 phenotype based on the CD4+ and CD8+ repertoires, which had been sequenced separately. The public reads were reprocessed in TCRdb via fastp at Q25 and MiXCR, keeping in-frame beta chains. Rows are unified per CDR3 protein, each entry keeping the most common DNA and genes. TCRdb assigned the V and J calls; the authors' analysis was not used. The sample table records around 300,000 distinct CDR3 sequences; roughly an eighth of these occur just once. The ten largest account for roughly 20% of the sample.

Sequenced: PBMCs or a T cell subset sorted from them (not recorded which). The clonotype was recovered from a man aged 18 to 29 who had mild COVID-19 (a few samples of this study predate the infection). The sample titles of this study are shuffled in the database, so cell type and time point are left out; the donor was told from shared clones.

The CDR3 in this case is CASSPPAGYETQYF. The DNA reads TGTGCCAGCTCACCACCGGCAGGGTACGAGACCCAGTACTTC. The V gene is TRBV18 and the J gene is TRBJ2-5; D gene: possibly TRBD1, on 5 matching bases. The germline V gene gives CDR1 as KGHSH and CDR2 as LQKENI. The V end loses 0 bases and the J end loses 5 bases, and a stretch of 10 bases separates them. Its CDR3 holds 14 amino acids, cysteine through phenylalanine. Only CDR3 DNA is held: 42 bases, read in frame from base 1.